This is a list of T cell receptor beta chains from one sample in a study of Ad26.COV2.S vaccination and SARS-CoV-2 variants. Method: immunoSEQ multiplex PCR; TCRdb's copy keeps in-frame clones and lacks some. This table holds about 100,000 clones, roughly 75% found once. The sample was peripheral blood, taken after recovery from COVID-19. These receptors all come from a human donor who had recovered from COVID-19. Both conserved end residues are part of each CDR3. A D gene is named only where the DNA matches it firmly. Expanded clones get a size class; other rows say once, few or many, or leave the size out.

V,J,D,length,size,CDR3,DNA
TRBV10-1,TRBJ2-3,TRBD2,17,NA,CASSEWSSGVGTDTQYF,TGCGCCAGCAGTGAGTGGTCTAGCGGGGTGGGCACAGATACGCAGTATTTT
TRBV4-2,TRBJ1-3,NA,18,NA,CASSQGRLVSGDGNTIYF,TGTGCCAGCAGCCAAGGAAGATTGGTTTCTGGGGATGGAAACACCATATATTTT
TRBV6-5,TRBJ2-5,NA,15,once,CASSYGGGIKETQYF,TGTGCCAGCAGTTACGGTGGGGGAATAAAAGAGACCCAGTACTTC
TRBV7-9,TRBJ2-1,NA,11,NA,CASSSTNEQFF,TGTGCCAGCAGTAGTACCAATGAGCAGTTCTTC
TRBV24-1,TRBJ2-7,NA,13,NA,CATSDGSSYEQYF,TGTGCCACCAGTGACGGGAGCTCCTACGAGCAGTACTTC
TRBV21-1,TRBJ2-5,NA,14,NA,CASSTMDREETQYF,TGTGCCAGCAGCACAATGGACAGGGAAGAGACCCAGTACTTC
TRBV7-9,TRBJ1-6,NA,14,once,CASSTGTDNSPLHF,TGTGCCAGCAGCACCGGGACGGATAATTCACCCCTCCACTTT
TRBV27,TRBJ1-2,TRBD1,16,NA,CASSRKTGPTLGGYTF,TGTGCCAGCAGCCGAAAGACAGGGCCCACCCTTGGGGGCTACACCTTC
TRBV10-3,TRBJ2-3,NA,14,NA,CAISGSGDTDTQYF,TGTGCCATCAGTGGTTCGGGGGACACAGATACGCAGTATTTT
TRBV7-2,TRBJ2-1,NA,15,NA,CASSLVDSLYNEQFF,TGTGCCAGCAGCTTAGTGGACAGCCTCTACAATGAGCAGTTCTTC
TRBV27,TRBJ2-3,NA,15,NA,CASSLGGGNTDTQYF,TGTGCCAGCAGTTTAGGAGGGGGGAACACAGATACGCAGTATTTT
TRBV24-1,TRBJ2-3,TRBD2,15,NA,CATSDVGLASDTQYF,TGTGCCACCAGTGATGTAGGACTAGCATCAGATACGCAGTATTTT
TRBV7-9,TRBJ2-3,NA,16,NA,CASSPTPLPGTDTQYF,TGTGCCAGCAGCCCCACGCCCCTTCCGGGCACAGATACGCAGTATTTT
TRBV19,TRBJ2-5,TRBD1,14,NA,CASSATGVKETQYF,TGTGCCAGTAGTGCGACAGGGGTGAAAGAGACCCAGTACTTC
TRBV30,TRBJ2-7,NA,14,NA,CACSNLLSSYEQYF,TGTGCCTGTTCCAACTTATTGAGCTCCTACGAGCAGTACTTC
TRBV6-5,TRBJ1-1,NA,15,NA,CASSAVAGQNTEAFF,TGTGCCAGCAGCGCGGTGGCGGGCCAGAACACTGAAGCTTTCTTT
TRBV7-9,TRBJ2-1,NA,11,NA,CASSSENEQFF,TGTGCCAGCAGCTCAGAGAATGAGCAGTTCTTC
TRBV6-1,TRBJ1-6,NA,15,NA,CASSDGGVWNSPLHF,TGTGCCAGCAGTGACGGTGGGGTGTGGAATTCACCCCTCCACTTT
TRBV7-2,TRBJ2-6,NA,15,few,CASSVRSSGANVLTF,TGTGCCAGCAGCGTAAGGTCCTCCGGGGCCAACGTCCTGACTTTC
TRBV6-5,TRBJ1-2,TRBD1,13,NA,CASRRDRDYGYTF,TGTGCCAGCAGACGGGACAGGGACTATGGCTACACCTTC
TRBV19,TRBJ2-2,NA,13,NA,CASSHQNTGELFF,TGTGCCAGTAGTCACCAGAACACCGGGGAGCTGTTTTTT
TRBV19,TRBJ2-1,TRBD1,15,NA,CASSAGTGPYNEQFF,TGTGCCAGTAGTGCCGGGACAGGACCCTACAATGAGCAGTTCTTC
TRBV14,TRBJ2-1,NA,16,once,CASSQARQIAYNEQFF,TGTGCCAGCAGCCAAGCACGACAGATTGCGTACAATGAGCAGTTCTTC
TRBV3-1/TRBV3-2,TRBJ1-2,NA,15,NA,CASSQDGGGLVGYTF,TGTGCCAGCAGCCAAGATGGGGGGGGGCTGGTGGGCTACACCTTC
TRBV6-5,TRBJ1-1,TRBD1,13,NA,CASRTGLDTEAFF,TGTGCCAGCAGGACAGGGTTGGACACTGAAGCTTTCTTT
TRBV5-6,TRBJ2-3,NA,15,NA,CASSLTYGGTDTQYF,TGTGCCAGCAGCTTGACCTACGGGGGCACAGATACGCAGTATTTT
TRBV12-3/TRBV12-4,TRBJ1-4,NA,12,NA,CASSFRGEKLFF,TGTGCCAGCAGTTTTCGTGGAGAAAAACTGTTTTTT
TRBV19,TRBJ2-3,TRBD2,15,NA,CASSIASGGADTQYF,TGTGCCAGTAGTATAGCTAGCGGGGGGGCGGACACGCAGTATTTT